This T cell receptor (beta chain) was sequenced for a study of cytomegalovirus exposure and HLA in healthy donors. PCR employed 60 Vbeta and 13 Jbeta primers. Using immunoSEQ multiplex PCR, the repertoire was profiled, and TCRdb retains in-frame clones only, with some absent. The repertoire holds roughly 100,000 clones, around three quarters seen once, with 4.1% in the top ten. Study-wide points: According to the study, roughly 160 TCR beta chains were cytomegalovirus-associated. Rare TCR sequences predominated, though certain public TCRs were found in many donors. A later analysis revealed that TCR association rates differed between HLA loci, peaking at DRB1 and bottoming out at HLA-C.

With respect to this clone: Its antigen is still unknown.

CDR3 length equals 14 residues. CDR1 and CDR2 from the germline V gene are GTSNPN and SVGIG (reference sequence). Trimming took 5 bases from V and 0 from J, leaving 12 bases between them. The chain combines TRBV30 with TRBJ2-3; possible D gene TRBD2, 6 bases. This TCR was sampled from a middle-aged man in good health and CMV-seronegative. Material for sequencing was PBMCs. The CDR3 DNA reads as TGTGCCTGGGTGACGGGACTTAGCACAGATACGCAGTATTTT. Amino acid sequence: CAWVTGLSTDTQYF.